This T cell receptor beta chain was captured by sequencing in a study of OX40 agonist ivuxolimab in advanced cancers. Across the study: Patients got intravenous ivuxolimab at 0.01 to 10 mg/kg every 2 weeks.

Libraries were prepared by immunoSEQ multiplex PCR; TCRdb keeps only in-frame clonotypes and omits some of them. The sample yields around 67,000 clones, 80% seen once. Trimming removed 4 bases from V and 7 bases from J; junction bases left unmatched: 4. CDR3 size: 14 residues. In germline, CDR1 is MNHNS, CDR2 SASEGT. Concerning this clone: What it recognizes is unknown.

Overall study findings and caveats: Those patients achieving a partial response at 0.1-3.0 mg/kg showed among the lowest clonal expansion. Low normalized T-cell clonal expansion was also seen in some nonresponders. At 0.1 to 3.0 mg/kg and by week 6, clonal expansion occurred in CD4+ and CD8+ blood T cells.

The chain has TRBV6-1 and TRBJ1-5, with 10 bases fitting TRBD1. The sequence was collected from an adult with an advanced solid tumor such as melanoma, head and neck, liver or kidney cancer. This sample comprised CD4+ or CD8+ T cells sorted from blood, obtained in a trial of the OX40 agonist ivuxolimab. CDR3 sequence: CASSGQGAGQPQHF. The CDR3 DNA reads TGTGCCAGCAGTGGACAGGGGGCGGGACAGCCCCAGCATTTT.